A selection of T cell receptor beta chains follows, all from one sample in a study of technical replicates of blood from a few donors. The repertoire was sequenced with immunoSEQ multiplex PCR; TCRdb's copy has only in-frame clones and lacks some. The table includes roughly 14,000 clones, roughly 80% detected once. Source material: PBMCs. These TCRs come from a human donor in good health. The CDR3 runs from the conserved cysteine through the conserved F or W. D genes are given only for firm matches. A clone size is listed for some rows: how often the clone was seen (once, few, many), or a class if it is expanded.

.,TRBD1,TRBV10-3,TRBJ2-1,CAISESTGVSNEQFF,TGTGCCATCAGTGAGTCCACAGGGGTGAGCAATGAGCAGTTCTTC
.,TRBD1,TRBV10-3,TRBJ2-7,CATQGQDAYEQYF,TGTGCCACGCAGGGACAGGACGCTTACGAGCAGTACTTC
.,.,TRBV11-2,TRBJ2-7,CASKRGTDEQYF,TGTGCCAGCAAGAGAGGAACGGACGAGCAGTACTTC
.,.,TRBV7-9,TRBJ2-3,CATHSGPSTDTQYF,TGTGCCACTCACAGCGGGCCCAGCACAGATACGCAGTATTTT
.,TRBD1,TRBV27,TRBJ2-2,CASSWGQTGELFF,TGTGCCAGCAGCTGGGGACAGACCGGGGAGCTGTTTTTT
.,TRBD2,TRBV7-9,TRBJ2-7,CASSHGPSGMWWEQYF,TGTGCCAGCAGCCACGGCCCTAGCGGGATGTGGTGGGAGCAGTACTTC
.,.,TRBV2,TRBJ2-7,CATGTGNYEQYF,TGTGCCACAGGGACTGGCAACTACGAGCAGTACTTC
.,.,TRBV25-1,TRBJ2-3,CASSDGGSTDTQYF,TGTGCCAGCAGTGATGGCGGGAGCACAGATACGCAGTATTTT
.,TRBD2,TRBV29-1,TRBJ2-1,CSVPPGLANEQFF,TGCAGCGTGCCACCGGGACTAGCCAATGAGCAGTTCTTC
.,TRBD2,TRBV5-1,TRBJ2-1,CASSLELAGEWQFF,TGCGCCAGCAGCTTAGAACTAGCGGGAGAGTGGCAGTTCTTC
.,TRBD2,TRBV27,TRBJ2-1,CASSSGLAFEQFF,TGTGCCAGCAGCTCAGGACTAGCATTTGAGCAGTTCTTC
.,TRBD1,TRBV9,TRBJ2-7,CASSVGQGDYEQYF,TGTGCCAGCAGCGTAGGACAGGGGGACTACGAGCAGTACTTC
.,TRBD1,TRBV28,TRBJ1-2,CASSFNRGGYTF,TGTGCCAGCAGCTTCAACAGGGGTGGCTACACCTTC
.,TRBD2,TRBV7-2,TRBJ2-1,CASSQLLADYNEQFF,TGTGCCAGCAGCCAACTACTAGCGGACTACAATGAGCAGTTCTTC
.,.,TRBV19,TRBJ1-1,CARTAPGENTEAFF,TGTGCCAGAACCGCACCGGGAGAAAACACTGAAGCTTTCTTT
.,TRBD2,TRBV6-6,TRBJ2-5,CASSYPPSGGRETQYF,TGTGCCAGCAGTTACCCCCCTTCGGGAGGGCGGGAGACCCAGTACTTC
.,.,TRBV10-3,TRBJ1-5,CAISRGTNQPQHF,TGTGCCATCTCACGGGGTACCAATCAGCCCCAGCATTTT
once,.,TRBV7-6,TRBJ2-1,CASSPHAYNEQFF,TGTGCCAGCAGCCCCCATGCCTACAATGAGCAGTTCTTC